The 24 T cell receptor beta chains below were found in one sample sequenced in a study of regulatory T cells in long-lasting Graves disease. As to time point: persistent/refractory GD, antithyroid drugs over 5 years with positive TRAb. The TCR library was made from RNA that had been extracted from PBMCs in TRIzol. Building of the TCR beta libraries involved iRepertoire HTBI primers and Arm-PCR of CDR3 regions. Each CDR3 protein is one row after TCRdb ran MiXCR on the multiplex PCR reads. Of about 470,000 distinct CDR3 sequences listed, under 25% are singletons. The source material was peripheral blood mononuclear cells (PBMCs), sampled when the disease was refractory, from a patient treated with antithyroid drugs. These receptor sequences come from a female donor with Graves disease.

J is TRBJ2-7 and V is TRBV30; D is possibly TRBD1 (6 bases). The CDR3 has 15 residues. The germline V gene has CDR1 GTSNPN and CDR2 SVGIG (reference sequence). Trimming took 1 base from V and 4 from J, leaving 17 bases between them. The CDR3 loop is CAWSATQGPWYEQYF. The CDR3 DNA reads TGTGCCTGGAGTGCAACGCAGGGGCCGTGGTACGAGCAGTACTTC.

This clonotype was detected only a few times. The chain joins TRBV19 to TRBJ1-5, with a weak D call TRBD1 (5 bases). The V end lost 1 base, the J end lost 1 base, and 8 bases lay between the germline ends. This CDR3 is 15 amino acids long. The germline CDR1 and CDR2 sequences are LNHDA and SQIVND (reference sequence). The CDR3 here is CASSIVRDSNQPQHF. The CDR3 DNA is TGTGCCAGTAGTATAGTACGGGACAGCAATCAGCCCCAGCATTTT.

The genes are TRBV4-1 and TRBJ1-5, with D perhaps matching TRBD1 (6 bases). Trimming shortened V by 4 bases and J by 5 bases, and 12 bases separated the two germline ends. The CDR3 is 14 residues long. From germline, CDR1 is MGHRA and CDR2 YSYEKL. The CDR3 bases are TGCGCCAGCAGCCCAGGGGCAGGGGATCAGCCCCAGCATTTT. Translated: CASSPGAGDQPQHF.

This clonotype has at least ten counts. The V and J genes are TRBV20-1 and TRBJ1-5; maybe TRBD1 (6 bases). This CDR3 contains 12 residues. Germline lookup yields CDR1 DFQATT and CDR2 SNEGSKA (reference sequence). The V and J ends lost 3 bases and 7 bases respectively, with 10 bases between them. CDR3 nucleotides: TGCAGTGCTAGGTCCGGGGGCCAGCCCCAGCATTTT. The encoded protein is CSARSGGQPQHF.

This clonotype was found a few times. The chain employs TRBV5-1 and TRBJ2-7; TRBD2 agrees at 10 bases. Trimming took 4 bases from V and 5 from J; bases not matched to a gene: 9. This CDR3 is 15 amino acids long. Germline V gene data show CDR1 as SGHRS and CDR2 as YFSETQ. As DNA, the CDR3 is TGCGCCAGCAGCGCCGGGGCTAGCGGGAGTCACGAGCAGTACTTC. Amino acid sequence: CASSAGASGSHEQYF.

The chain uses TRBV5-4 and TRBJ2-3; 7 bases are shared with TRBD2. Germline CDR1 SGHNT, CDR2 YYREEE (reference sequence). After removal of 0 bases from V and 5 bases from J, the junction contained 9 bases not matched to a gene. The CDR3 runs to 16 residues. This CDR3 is CASSLGMGGVIDTQYF. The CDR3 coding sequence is TGTGCCAGCAGCTTGGGTATGGGGGGGGTAATAGATACGCAGTATTTT.

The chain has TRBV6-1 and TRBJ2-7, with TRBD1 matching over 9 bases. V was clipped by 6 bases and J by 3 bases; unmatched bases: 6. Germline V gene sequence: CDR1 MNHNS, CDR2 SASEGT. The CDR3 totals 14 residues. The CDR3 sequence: CASRNGQGIYEQYF. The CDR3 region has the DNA TGTGCCAGCAGAAACGGACAGGGGATCTACGAGCAGTACTTC.

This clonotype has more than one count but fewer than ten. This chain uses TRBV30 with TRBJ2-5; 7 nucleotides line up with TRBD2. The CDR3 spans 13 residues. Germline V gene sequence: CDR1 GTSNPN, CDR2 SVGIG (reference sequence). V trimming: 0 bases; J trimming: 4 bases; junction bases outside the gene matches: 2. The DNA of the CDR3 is TGTGCCTGGAGTGTGACGGGAGGAGAGACCCAGTACTTC. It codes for CAWSVTGGETQYF. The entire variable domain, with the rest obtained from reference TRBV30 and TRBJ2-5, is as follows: SQTIHQWPATLVQPVGSPLSLECTVEGTSNPNLYWYRQAAGRGLQLLFYSVGIGQISSEVPQNLSASRPQDRQFILSSKKLLLSDSGFYLCAWSVTGGETQYFGPGTRLLVL.

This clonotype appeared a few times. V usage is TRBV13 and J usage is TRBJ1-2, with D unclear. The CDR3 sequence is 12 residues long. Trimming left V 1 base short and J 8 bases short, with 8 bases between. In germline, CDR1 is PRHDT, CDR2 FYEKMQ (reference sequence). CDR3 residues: CASSLEGGGYTF. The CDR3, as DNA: TGTGCCAGCAGCTTAGAGGGTGGCGGCTACACCTTC.

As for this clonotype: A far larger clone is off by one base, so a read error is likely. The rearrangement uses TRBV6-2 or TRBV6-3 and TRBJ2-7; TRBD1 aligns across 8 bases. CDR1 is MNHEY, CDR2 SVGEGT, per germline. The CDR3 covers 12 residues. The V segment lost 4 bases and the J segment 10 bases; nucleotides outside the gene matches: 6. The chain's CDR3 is CASSSGGEAQYF. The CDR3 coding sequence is TGTGCCAGCAGTTCAGGGGGCGAGGCCCAGTACTTC.

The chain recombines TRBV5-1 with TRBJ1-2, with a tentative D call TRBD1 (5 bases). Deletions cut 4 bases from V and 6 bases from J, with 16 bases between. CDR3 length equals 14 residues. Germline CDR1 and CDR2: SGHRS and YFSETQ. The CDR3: CASSLPGQGDGYTF. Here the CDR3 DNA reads TGCGCCAGCAGCCTCCCAGGTCAGGGTGATGGCTACACCTTC.

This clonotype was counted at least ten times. Written as DNA, the CDR3 is TGTGCCAGCAGCATCGACCTCTACGAGCAGTACTTC. Translation: CASSIDLYEQYF. The chain is built from TRBV28 and TRBJ2-7; no firm D call. The CDR3 contains 12 residues. CDR1 is MDHEN, CDR2 SYDVKM, per germline. V lost 6 bases and J 3 bases, leaving 9 bases between the germline ends. The full variable domain, with the rest looked up from reference TRBV28 and TRBJ2-7, is DVKVTQSSRYLVKRTGEKVFLECVQDMDHENMFWYRQDPGLGLRLIYFSYDVKMKEKGDIPEGYSVSREKKERFSLILESASTNQTSMYLCASSIDLYEQYFGPGTRLTVT.

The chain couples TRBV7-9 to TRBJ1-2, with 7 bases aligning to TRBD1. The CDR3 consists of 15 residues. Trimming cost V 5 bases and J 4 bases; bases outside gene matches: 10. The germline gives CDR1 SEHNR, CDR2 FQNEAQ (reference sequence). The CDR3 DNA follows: TGTGCCAGCAGCCGCCCGGGACAGACACTCTATGGCTACACCTTC. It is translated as CASSRPGQTLYGYTF.

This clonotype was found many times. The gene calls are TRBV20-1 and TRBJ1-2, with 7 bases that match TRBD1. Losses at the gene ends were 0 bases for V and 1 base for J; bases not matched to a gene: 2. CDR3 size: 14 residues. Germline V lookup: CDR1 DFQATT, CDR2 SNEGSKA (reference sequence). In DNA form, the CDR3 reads TGCAGTGCTAGAGATGGGACAGATAACTATGGCTACACCTTC. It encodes CSARDGTDNYGYTF.

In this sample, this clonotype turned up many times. The DNA for the CDR3 is TGTGCCAGCAGTCCCAGCAGCTATAGCAATCAGCCCCAGCATTTT. Amino acids: CASSPSSYSNQPQHF. The rearrangement joins TRBV6-1 to TRBJ1-5; D call uncertain. Trimming took off 5 bases at V and 0 bases at J, with 11 bases between the two ends. This CDR3 spans 15 amino acids. CDR1 is MNHNS and CDR2 is SASEGT in the germline V gene.

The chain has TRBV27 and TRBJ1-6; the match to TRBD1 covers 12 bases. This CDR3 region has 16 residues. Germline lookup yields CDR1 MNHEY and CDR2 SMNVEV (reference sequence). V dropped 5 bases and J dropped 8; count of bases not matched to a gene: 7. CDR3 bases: TGTGCCAGCAGTCCCCCGGGACAGGGGGCCTATTCACCCCTCCACTTT. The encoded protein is CASSPPGQGAYSPLHF.

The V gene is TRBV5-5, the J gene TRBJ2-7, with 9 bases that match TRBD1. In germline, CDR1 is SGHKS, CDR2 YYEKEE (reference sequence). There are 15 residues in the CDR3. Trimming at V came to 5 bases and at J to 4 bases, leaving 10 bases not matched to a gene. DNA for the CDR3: TGTGCCAGCAGTCCGGGACAGGGAGATTATTACGAGCAGTACTTC. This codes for CASSPGQGDYYEQYF.

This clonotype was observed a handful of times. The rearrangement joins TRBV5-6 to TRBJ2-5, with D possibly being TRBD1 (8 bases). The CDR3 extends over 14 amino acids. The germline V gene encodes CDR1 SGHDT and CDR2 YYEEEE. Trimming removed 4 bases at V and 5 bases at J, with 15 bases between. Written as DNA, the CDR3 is TGTGCCAGCAGCCTCACAGGGGGGGGGGAGACCCAGTACTTC. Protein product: CASSLTGGGETQYF. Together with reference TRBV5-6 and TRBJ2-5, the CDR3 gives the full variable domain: DAGVTQSPTHLIKTRGQQVTLRCSPKSGHDTVSWYQQALGQGPQFIFQYYEEEERQRGNFPDRFSGHQFPNYSSELNVNALLLGDSALYLCASSLTGGGETQYFGPGTRLLVL.

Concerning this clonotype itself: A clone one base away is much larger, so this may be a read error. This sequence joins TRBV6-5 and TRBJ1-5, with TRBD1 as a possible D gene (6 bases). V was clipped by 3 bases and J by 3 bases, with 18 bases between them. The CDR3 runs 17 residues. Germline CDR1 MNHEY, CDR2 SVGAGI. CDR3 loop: CASSYEQGGWDNQPQHF. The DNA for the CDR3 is TGTGCCAGCAGTTATGAACAGGGAGGATGGGACAATCAGCCCCAGCATTTT.

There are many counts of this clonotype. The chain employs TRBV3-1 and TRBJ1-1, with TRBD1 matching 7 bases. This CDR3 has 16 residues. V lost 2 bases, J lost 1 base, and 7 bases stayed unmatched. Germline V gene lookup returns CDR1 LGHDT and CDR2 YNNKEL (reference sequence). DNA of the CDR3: TGTGCCAGCAGCCAAAGGGGGACAGAAAAGAACACTGAAGCTTTCTTT. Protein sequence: CASSQRGTEKNTEAFF.

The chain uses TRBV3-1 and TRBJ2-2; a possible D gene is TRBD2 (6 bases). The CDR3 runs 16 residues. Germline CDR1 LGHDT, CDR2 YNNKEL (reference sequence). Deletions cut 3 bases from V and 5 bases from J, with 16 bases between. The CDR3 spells CASSHGDQRGTGELFF. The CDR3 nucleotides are TGTGCCAGCAGCCACGGGGACCAACGGGGGACCGGGGAGCTGTTTTTT.

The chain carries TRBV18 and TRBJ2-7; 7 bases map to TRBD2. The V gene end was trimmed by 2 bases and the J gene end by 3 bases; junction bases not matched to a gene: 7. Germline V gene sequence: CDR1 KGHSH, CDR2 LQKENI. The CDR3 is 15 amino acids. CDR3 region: CASSPSRTRGYEQYF. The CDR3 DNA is TGTGCCAGCTCACCAAGCCGGACTAGGGGCTACGAGCAGTACTTC.

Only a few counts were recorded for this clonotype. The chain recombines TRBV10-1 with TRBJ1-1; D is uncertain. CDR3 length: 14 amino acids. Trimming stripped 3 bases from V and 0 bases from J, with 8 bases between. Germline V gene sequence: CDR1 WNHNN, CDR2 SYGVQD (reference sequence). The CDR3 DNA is TGCGCCAGCAGTGATGGGATTCTGAACACTGAAGCTTTCTTT. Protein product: CASSDGILNTEAFF.

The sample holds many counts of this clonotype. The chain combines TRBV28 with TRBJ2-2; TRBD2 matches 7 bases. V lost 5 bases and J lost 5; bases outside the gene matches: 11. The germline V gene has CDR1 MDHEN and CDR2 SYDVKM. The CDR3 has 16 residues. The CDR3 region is CASSQDLAEYTGELFF. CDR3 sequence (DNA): TGTGCCAGCAGTCAAGATCTAGCGGAGTATACCGGGGAGCTGTTTTTT.